Shown below are 22 T cell receptor beta chains from a single sample sequenced in a study of cytomegalovirus exposure and HLA in healthy donors. Both 60 Vbeta primers and 13 Jbeta primers went into the PCR. Here immunoSEQ multiplex PCR was the method, and the copy in TCRdb shows in-frame clones only, minus some. The top ten clones hold roughly 4.9% of a sample with about 180,000 clones, 81% of them seen once. The source material was PBMCs. These receptors came from a woman under 30 in good health and CMV-seropositive.

This clone was seen a handful of times. The J gene is TRBJ2-2, the V gene TRBV19; TRBD2 might be the D (6 bases). Per the germline V gene, CDR1 is LNHDA and CDR2 is SQIVND (reference sequence). The CDR3 covers 15 residues. Trimming removed 7 bases at V and 6 bases at J, with 18 bases between. CDR3 protein: CASNHPTSRAGELFF. As DNA, the CDR3 is TGTGCCAGTAATCATCCCACTAGCCGGGCCGGGGAGCTGTTTTTT.

This rearrangement joins TRBV10-1 to TRBJ2-5, with D possibly TRBD2 on 5 matching bases. V lost 4 bases and J lost 4, with 19 bases in between. Looked up from germline, CDR1 is WNHNN and CDR2 is SYGVQD (reference sequence). CDR3 size: 16 residues. The CDR3 coding sequence is TGCGCCAGCAGTGTCCCTAGCCTAACAACGGGAGAGACCCAGTACTTC. This encodes CASSVPSLTTGETQYF.

In its sample, this clone was seen a few times. Mismatch with germline at one junction end may stem from a read error. The chain joins TRBV5-4 to TRBJ2-3, with TRBD1 identical over 8 bases. Germline assignment: CDR1 SGHNT and CDR2 YYREEE (reference sequence). The CDR3 is 14 residues long. This CDR3 reads CASTLDRGTDTQYF. CDR3 bases: TGTGCCAGCACCTTGGACAGGGGCACAGATACGCAGTATTTT. Complete variable domain (other parts from reference TRBV5-4 and TRBJ2-3): ETGVTQSPTHLIKTRGQQVTLRCSSQSGHNTVSWYQQALGQGPQFIFQYYREEENGRGNFPPRFSGLQFPNYSSELNVNALELDDSALYLCASTLDRGTDTQYFGPGTRLTVL.

The rearrangement joins TRBV9 to TRBJ2-2; D may be TRBD1 (6 bases). This CDR3 region has 15 residues. Germline CDR1 SGDLS, CDR2 YYNGEE. V gave up 4 bases and J gave up 4 bases, with 14 bases separating them. CDR3 amino acids: CASSLRQGSTGELFF. CDR3 nucleotides: TGTGCCAGCAGCCTACGTCAGGGGTCCACCGGGGAGCTGTTTTTT. Variable domain in full (rest from reference TRBV9 and TRBJ2-2): DSGVTQTPKHLITATGQRVTLRCSPRSGDLSVYWYQQSLDQGLQFLIQYYNGEERAKGNILERFSAQQFPDLHSELNLSSLELGDSALYFCASSLRQGSTGELFFGEGSRLTVL.

The CDR3 DNA is TGTGCCAGCAGCCCACCCGTCGGCGAGCAGTACTTC. Translation gives CASSPPVGEQYF. The chain has TRBV7-6 and TRBJ2-7, with no clear D. Trimming took 5 bases from V and 6 from J, leaving 11 bases between them. The CDR3 totals 12 residues. Germline loops: CDR1 SGHVS, CDR2 FNYEAQ.

In its sample, this clone was seen a few times. J is TRBJ1-1 and V is TRBV5-1; 7 positions agree with TRBD1. CDR1 is SGHRS, CDR2 YFSETQ, per germline. There are 13 residues in the CDR3. V gave up 3 bases and J gave up 8 bases; unmatched junction bases: 7. The CDR3 is CASSWGTEGEAFF. The CDR3 DNA is TGCGCCAGCAGCTGGGGGACAGAGGGGGAAGCTTTCTTT. The full variable domain, completed using reference TRBV5-1 and TRBJ1-1, is KAGVTQTPRYLIKTRGQQVTLSCSPISGHRSVSWYQQTPGQGLQFLFEYFSETQRNKGNFPGRFSGRQFSNSRSEMNVSTLELGDSALYLCASSWGTEGEAFFGQGTRLTVV.

The rearrangement joins TRBV15 to TRBJ1-6; 7 bases align to TRBD1. The CDR3 loop spans 14 amino acids. Trimming cost V 5 bases and J 3 bases; bases outside gene matches: 1. The germline CDR1 and CDR2 sequences are LNHNV and YYDKDF (reference sequence). The CDR3 DNA reads as TGTGCCACCAGCTCAGGGGGCTATAATTCACCCCTCCACTTT. Its protein is CATSSGGYNSPLHF.

The chain employs TRBV9 and TRBJ2-3; D possibly corresponds to TRBD2 (5 bases). The CDR3 has 13 residues. CDR1 is SGDLS, CDR2 YYNGEE, per germline. The V end was cut by 2 bases, the J end by 1 base, with 5 bases between. CDR3 DNA: TGTGCCAGCAGCGTCGGGGGCACAGATACGCAGTATTTT. Translation: CASSVGGTDTQYF.

V usage is TRBV25-1 and J usage is TRBJ2-2, with a weak D call TRBD2 (6 bases). Per germline, CDR1 MGHDK and CDR2 SYGVNS. The CDR3 runs 12 residues. The CDR3 nucleotides read TGTGCGGTCCTGGGGGGTGACGGGGAGCTGTTTTTT. It translates to CAVLGGDGELFF.

V gene TRBV4-1 combines with J gene TRBJ2-2; 9 bases are shared with TRBD1. Trimming removed 2 bases from V and 6 bases from J; junction bases left unmatched: 7. Germline assignment: CDR1 MGHRA and CDR2 YSYEKL. CDR3 length equals 16 residues. The CDR3 is CASSQQTGGRAGELFF. The CDR3 bases are TGCGCCAGCAGCCAACAAACAGGGGGCAGGGCCGGGGAGCTGTTTTTT.

The V call is TRBV7-2, the J call TRBJ1-3; maybe TRBD1 (5 bases). The germline V and J ends were trimmed by 5 bases and 2 bases, with 10 bases remaining between them. Germline values: CDR1 SGHTA, CDR2 FQGNSA. This CDR3 contains 14 residues. The CDR3 coding sequence is TGTGCCAGCAGCGCGACAGCCACTGGAAACACCATATATTTT. The encoded protein is CASSATATGNTIYF.

V and J are TRBV7-9 and TRBJ2-7, with a possible D match to TRBD1 (6 bases). V was cut by 2 bases and J by 7 bases, with 18 bases left in between. CDR3 size: 15 residues. Germline CDR1 and CDR2: SEHNR and FQNEAQ (reference sequence). The CDR3 DNA reads as TGTGCCAGCAGCTTAAGTGGGCAGGGGCCGGGAGAGCAGTACTTC. It specifies CASSLSGQGPGEQYF.

CDR3 DNA: TGTACCAGCAGCTTACGAGGACAGCCCTACGAGCAGTACTTC. Amino acids: CTSSLRGQPYEQYF. The gene calls are TRBV7-2 and TRBJ2-7; TRBD1 might be the D (6 bases). The CDR3 has 14 residues. The germline V and J ends were trimmed by 2 bases and 2 bases, with 10 bases remaining between them. The germline V gene has CDR1 SGHTA and CDR2 FQGNSA.

The rearrangement links TRBV21-1 to TRBJ1-5; TRBD1, as called in the table, went unchecked against the DNA. TRBV21-1 is listed as a pseudogene. CDR3 length: 19 amino acids. The CDR3 bases are TGTGCCAGCAGCATGGGACAGGGGAGTAATGGGAATAGCAATCAGCCCCAGCATTTT. Translation: CASSMGQGSNGNSNQPQHF.

The chain employs TRBV6-6 and TRBJ1-1; D is possibly TRBD1 (6 bases). The CDR3 has 15 residues. Germline values: CDR1 MNHNY, CDR2 SVGAGI (reference sequence). The V and J ends lost 6 bases and 0 bases respectively, with 14 bases between them. CDR3 sequence reads: CASSPTQGLNTEAFF. The CDR3 DNA is TGTGCCAGCAGCCCAACTCAGGGGTTGAACACTGAAGCTTTCTTT.

This chain connects TRBV19 to TRBJ2-3; tentatively, D is TRBD2 (6 bases). Germline CDR1 LNHDA, CDR2 SQIVND (reference sequence). Trimming left V 5 bases short and J 4 bases short, with 16 bases between. The CDR3 loop spans 15 amino acids. CDR3 coding DNA: TGTGCCAGTAGTGCGGACTACAACCCCCCAGATACGCAGTATTTT. It is translated as CASSADYNPPDTQYF.

The chain recombines TRBV6-5 with TRBJ1-2, with D uncertain. There are 13 residues in the CDR3. Trimming removed 6 bases at V and 8 bases at J, with 16 bases between. Germline CDR1 reads MNHEY; CDR2 reads SVGAGI. The CDR3 region is CASSPGPGGGYTF. The CDR3, as DNA: TGTGCCAGCAGCCCGGGCCCAGGAGGCGGCTACACCTTC.

The rearrangement links TRBV27 to TRBJ2-2; no definite D call. This CDR3 is built from 13 residues. Germline loops: CDR1 MNHEY, CDR2 SMNVEV (reference sequence). V lost 5 bases and J 0 bases, leaving 4 bases between the germline ends. Written as DNA, the CDR3 is TGTGCCAGCAGTCCCTCGAACACCGGGGAGCTGTTTTTT. This gives the protein CASSPSNTGELFF.

This rearrangement joins TRBV10-3 to TRBJ2-7; D uncertain. With 6 bases removed from V and 5 bases from J, the gap between germline ends came to 5 bases. Germline lookup yields CDR1 ENHRY and CDR2 SYGVKD. The CDR3 loop spans 10 amino acids. The CDR3: CAIRGDEQYF. The CDR3 DNA follows: TGTGCCATCAGAGGAGACGAGCAGTACTTC.

The V call is TRBV7-6, the J call TRBJ2-7; perhaps TRBD1 as D (5 bases). Germline values: CDR1 SGHVS, CDR2 FNYEAQ. This CDR3 has 12 amino acids. V lost 5 bases to trimming and J lost 6 bases, with 11 bases between them. The CDR3, as DNA: TGTGCCAGCAGCCTCAGGGATGGCGAGCAGTACTTC. This translates into CASSLRDGEQYF.

This clone showed up just once. V usage is TRBV5-1 and J usage is TRBJ1-6; D is ambiguous. Germline loops: CDR1 SGHRS, CDR2 YFSETQ. This CDR3 has 18 amino acids. Trimming took off 3 bases at V and 0 bases at J, with 16 bases between the two ends. In DNA, the CDR3 is TGCGCCAGCAGCTCCTTTCAGGCAGGAAGCTCCTATAATTCACCCCTCCACTTT. Translation gives CASSSFQAGSSYNSPLHF.

This rearrangement joins TRBV12-2 to TRBJ1-3. TRBV12-2 corresponds to a pseudogene. The CDR3 spans 11 residues. DNA for the CDR3: TGTGCAAGTCGCTTCGGTAACACCATATATTTT. This sequence encodes CASRFGNTIYF.